These 8 T cell receptor beta chains came from one sample sequenced in a study of T cell changes during pregnancy in multiple sclerosis. Method: immunoSEQ multiplex PCR; TCRdb's copy keeps in-frame clones and lacks some. The table records 35,000 to 40,000 clones, 88% of them present only once. The sample here was CD4+ T cells from peripheral blood mononuclear cells, taken before pregnancy. The source is a female donor with multiple sclerosis, enrolled in a pregnancy study.

In this sample, this clone turned up a few times. This chain uses TRBV18 with TRBJ1-2; TRBD1 matches at 7 bases. Trimming at V came to 3 bases and at J to 4 bases, leaving 5 bases not matched to a gene. This CDR3 comprises 14 residues. CDR1 and CDR2 (germline): KGHSH, LQKENI. DNA for the CDR3: TGTGCCAGCTCACCCCGGGACAGCCTCTATGGCTACACCTTC. Translated, it gives CASSPRDSLYGYTF.

The V call is TRBV6-6, the J call TRBJ2-7; no clear D gene. Looked up from germline, CDR1 is MNHNY and CDR2 is SVGAGI (reference sequence). The length of the CDR3 is 12 residues. V was shortened by 4 bases and J by 0 bases, with 4 bases between the two germline ends. CDR3 DNA: TGTGCCAGCAGTTCTAGCTCCTACGAGCAGTACTTC. Protein: CASSSSSYEQYF.

The V gene is TRBV19, the J gene TRBJ1-5, with TRBD1 as a possible D gene (6 bases). Between the trimmed V and J ends, which lost 5 bases and 2 bases, there was a span of 13 bases. The CDR3 is 15 residues long. Germline CDR1 reads LNHDA; CDR2 reads SQIVND (reference sequence). In DNA, the CDR3 is TGTGCCAGTAGTCGTCCCGAGGGGGGCAATCAGCCCCAGCATTTT. Protein product: CASSRPEGGNQPQHF.

The chain has TRBV6-6 and TRBJ1-1; D is possibly TRBD1 (6 bases). Germline V gene lookup returns CDR1 MNHNY and CDR2 SVGAGI (reference sequence). CDR3 length: 13 amino acids. The V and J ends lost 6 bases and 5 bases respectively, with 13 bases between them. Here the CDR3 reads CASRMQGNTEAFF. CDR3 in DNA: TGTGCCAGCAGGATGCAGGGGAATACTGAAGCTTTCTTT.

This chain links TRBV30 with TRBJ2-5; 7 bases agree with TRBD1. This CDR3 is built from 16 residues. The trim removed 4 bases at V and 2 bases at J, leaving 13 bases unmatched. Per germline, CDR1 GTSNPN and CDR2 SVGIG (reference sequence). The CDR3 protein is CAWNLQGYGEQETQYF. CDR3 DNA sequence: TGTGCCTGGAATTTACAGGGGTATGGGGAACAAGAGACCCAGTACTTC.

The rearrangement joins TRBV5-1 to TRBJ1-2; no firm D call. Trimming stripped 2 bases from V and 4 bases from J, with 12 bases between. Germline lookup yields CDR1 SGHRS and CDR2 YFSETQ. The CDR3 contains 14 residues. CDR3 residues: CASSFTDRSYGYTF. The CDR3 region has the DNA TGCGCCAGCAGCTTCACAGATAGGTCCTATGGCTACACCTTC. The full variable domain, in which reference TRBV5-1 and TRBJ1-2 provide the parts outside the CDR3, is KAGVTQTPRYLIKTRGQQVTLSCSPISGHRSVSWYQQTPGQGLQFLFEYFSETQRNKGNFPGRFSGRQFSNSRSEMNVSTLELGDSALYLCASSFTDRSYGYTFGSGTRLTVV.

In this sample, this clone turned up a few times. CDR3 in DNA: TGTGCCAGCCTTTCCTTAAGCGCGTACAATGAGCAGTTCTTC. Protein product: CASLSLSAYNEQFF. The chain has TRBV28 and TRBJ2-1; D uncertain. V shed 8 bases and J shed 4 bases, with 15 bases lying between them. Germline assignment: CDR1 MDHEN and CDR2 SYDVKM. CDR3 length equals 14 residues.

This chain connects TRBV6-5 to TRBJ2-2; D is undetermined. This CDR3 has 13 amino acids. Deletions cut 6 bases from V and 3 bases from J, with 8 bases between. From germline, CDR1 is MNHEY and CDR2 SVGAGI. CDR3 sequence: CASREAHTGELFF. The CDR3 nucleotides read TGTGCCAGCAGAGAAGCCCACACCGGGGAGCTGTTTTTT.